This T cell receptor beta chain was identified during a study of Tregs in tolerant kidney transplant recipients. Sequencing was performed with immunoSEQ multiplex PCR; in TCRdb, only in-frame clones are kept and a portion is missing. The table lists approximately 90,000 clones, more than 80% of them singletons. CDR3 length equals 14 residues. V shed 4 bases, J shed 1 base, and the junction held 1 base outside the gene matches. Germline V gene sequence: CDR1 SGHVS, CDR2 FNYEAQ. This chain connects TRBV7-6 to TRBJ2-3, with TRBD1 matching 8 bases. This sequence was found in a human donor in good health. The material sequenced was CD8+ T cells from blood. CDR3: CASSSDRGTDTQYF. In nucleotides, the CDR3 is TGTGCCAGCAGCTCGGACAGGGGCACAGATACGCAGTATTTT.